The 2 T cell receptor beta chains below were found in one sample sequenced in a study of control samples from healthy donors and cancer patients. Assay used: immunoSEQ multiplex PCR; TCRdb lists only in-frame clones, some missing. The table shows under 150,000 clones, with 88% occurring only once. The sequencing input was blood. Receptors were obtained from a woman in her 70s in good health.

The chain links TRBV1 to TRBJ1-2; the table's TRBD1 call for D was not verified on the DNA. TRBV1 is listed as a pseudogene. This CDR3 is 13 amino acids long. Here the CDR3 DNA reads TGCACCAGCATACGGGGACAGGGCTATGGCTACACCTTC. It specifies CTSIRGQGYGYTF.

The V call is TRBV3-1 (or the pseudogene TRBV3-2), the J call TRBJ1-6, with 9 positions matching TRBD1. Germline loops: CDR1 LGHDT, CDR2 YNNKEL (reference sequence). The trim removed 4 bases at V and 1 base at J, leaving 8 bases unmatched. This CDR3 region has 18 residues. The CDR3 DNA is TGTGCCAGCAGCCCTTTAGGGGACAGGGCGTCCTATAATTCACCCCTCCACTTT. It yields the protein CASSPLGDRASYNSPLHF.